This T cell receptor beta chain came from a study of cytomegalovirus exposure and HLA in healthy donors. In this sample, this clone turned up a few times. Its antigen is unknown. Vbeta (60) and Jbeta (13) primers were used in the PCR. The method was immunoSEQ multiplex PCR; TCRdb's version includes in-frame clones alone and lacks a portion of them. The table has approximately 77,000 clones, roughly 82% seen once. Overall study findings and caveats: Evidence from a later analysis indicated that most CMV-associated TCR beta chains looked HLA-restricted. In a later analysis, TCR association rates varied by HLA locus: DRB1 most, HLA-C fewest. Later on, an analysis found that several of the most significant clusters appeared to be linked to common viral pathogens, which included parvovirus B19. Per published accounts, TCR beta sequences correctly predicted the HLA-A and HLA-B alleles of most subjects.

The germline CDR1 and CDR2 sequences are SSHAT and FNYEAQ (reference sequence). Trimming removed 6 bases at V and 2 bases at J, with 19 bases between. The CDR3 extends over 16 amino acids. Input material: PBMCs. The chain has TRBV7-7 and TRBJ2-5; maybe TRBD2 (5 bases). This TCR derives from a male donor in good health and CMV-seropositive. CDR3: CASSMGRMVSQETQYF. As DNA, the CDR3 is TGTGCCAGCAGTATGGGGAGAATGGTCTCACAAGAGACCCAGTACTTC.